The 14 T cell receptor beta chains below were found in one sample sequenced in a study of OX40 agonist ivuxolimab in advanced cancers. Assay: immunoSEQ multiplex PCR; the TCRdb copy retains only in-frame clones and omits some. The sample has roughly 66,000 clones; around 83% are singletons. Here the sequenced sample was CD4+ or CD8+ T cells sorted from blood, taken in a trial of the OX40 agonist ivuxolimab. Receptor source: an adult with an advanced solid tumor such as melanoma, head and neck, liver or kidney cancer.

To note about this clone: Relative to the germline gene, one junction end is altered; a read error may explain this. The rearrangement links TRBV5-1 to TRBJ1-1; 8 positions agree with TRBD1. Per the germline V gene, CDR1 is SGHRS and CDR2 is YFSETQ. This CDR3 is 14 amino acids long. The CDR3 DNA reads TGTGCCAGCAGAACTATGACAGGGGACACTGAAGCTTTCTTT. Amino acids: CASRTMTGDTEAFF.

The chain is built from TRBV27 and TRBJ2-4; unclear D gene. This CDR3 has 16 residues. Germline CDR1 MNHEY, CDR2 SMNVEV (reference sequence). V lost 4 bases and J lost 5, with 18 bases in between. The CDR3 DNA is TGTGCCAGCAGTTCAAGGTTCCAGCGTCGAGAAAACATTCAGTACTTC. Encoded protein: CASSSRFQRRENIQYF.

V usage is TRBV19 and J usage is TRBJ1-2; D is possibly TRBD1 (6 bases). Trimming removed 5 bases from V and 2 bases from J, with 15 bases in between. Germline loops: CDR1 LNHDA, CDR2 SQIVND (reference sequence). CDR3 size: 15 residues. The CDR3 sequence: CASSPTGLGNYGYTF. The CDR3 DNA reads as TGTGCCAGTAGTCCAACAGGGCTAGGGAACTATGGCTACACCTTC. The whole variable domain, remainder taken from reference TRBV19 and TRBJ1-2, is DGGITQSPKYLFRKEGQNVTLSCEQNLNHDAMYWYRQDPGQGLRLIYYSQIVNDFQKGDIAEGYSVSREKKESFPLTVTSAQKNPTAFYLCASSPTGLGNYGYTFGSGTRLTVV.

The chain couples TRBV19 to TRBJ2-7; D may be TRBD1 (6 bases). V lost 5 bases and J lost 5, with 10 bases in between. The germline V gene has CDR1 LNHDA and CDR2 SQIVND (reference sequence). The length of the CDR3 is 12 residues. Written as DNA, the CDR3 is TGTGCCAGTAGTCCTCAGGGGAACGAGCAGTACTTC. As protein: CASSPQGNEQYF.

CDR3 loop: CASSNSDRGYTF. The CDR3 region has the DNA TGTGCCAGCAGTAACTCCGACCGTGGCTACACCTTC. J is TRBJ1-2 and V is TRBV6-1, with D unclear. CDR1 MNHNS and CDR2 SASEGT come from the germline V gene. This CDR3 spans 12 amino acids. The V end was cut by 5 bases, the J end by 7 bases, with 11 bases between.

This chain uses TRBV7-8 with TRBJ2-3; D remains ambiguous. This CDR3 has 15 amino acids. Trimming stripped 1 base from V and 2 bases from J, with 10 bases between. Germline CDR1 is SGHVS and CDR2 is FQNEAQ. In DNA, the CDR3 is TGTGCCAGCAGCTTAGGGCAGGCCAACACAGATACGCAGTATTTT. It specifies CASSLGQANTDTQYF.

V gene TRBV6-1 combines with J gene TRBJ1-4; no definite D call. The ends were cut back, 4 bases at V and 6 bases at J, with 15 bases in the middle. The CDR3 sequence is 15 residues long. Per germline, CDR1 MNHNS and CDR2 SASEGT. The CDR3 loop is CASSARRAPDEKLFF. The CDR3 DNA is TGTGCCAGCAGTGCCCGCCGGGCCCCCGATGAAAAACTGTTTTTT.

The sample holds one count of this clone. The chain uses TRBV9 and TRBJ2-1; TRBD1 matches at 9 bases. This CDR3 has 18 residues. V shed 0 bases and J 7 bases; nucleotides not matched to a gene: 14. The germline V gene encodes CDR1 SGDLS and CDR2 YYNGEE. The CDR3, as DNA: TGTGCCAGCAGCGTAGGTGGGACAGGGTGGTTCCTGAGTAATGAGCAGTTCTTC. It is translated as CASSVGGTGWFLSNEQFF.

As DNA, the CDR3 is TGCAGCGTCACGACAGGGGGGAACACTGAAGCTTTCTTT. Translated, it gives CSVTTGGNTEAFF. The V and J genes are TRBV29-1 and TRBJ1-1; 9 nucleotides align to TRBD1. The CDR3 runs to 13 residues. V dropped 6 bases and J dropped 1; count of bases not matched to a gene: 3. Germline assignment: CDR1 SQVTM and CDR2 ANQGSEA.

The V call is TRBV7-2, the J call TRBJ1-5; D unresolved. This CDR3 contains 15 residues. In germline, CDR1 is SGHTA, CDR2 FQGNSA. V was shortened by 0 bases and J by 11 bases, with 17 bases between the two germline ends. The CDR3 DNA follows: TGTGCCAGCAGCTTAGCTTCGGTCGACCACCGCGCCCAGCATTTT. Protein sequence: CASSLASVDHRAQHF.

V is TRBV2 and J is TRBJ2-3; 8 bases align to TRBD1. Germline values: CDR1 SNHLY, CDR2 FYNNEI. The junction had 7 bases not matched to a gene; V was cut back by 6 bases and J by 5 bases. This CDR3 has 14 residues. The CDR3 protein is CASSLGQGGDTQYF. The CDR3 DNA is TGTGCCAGCAGCCTCGGACAGGGCGGAGATACGCAGTATTTT.

This chain uses TRBV29-1 with TRBJ2-5; a weak D match, TRBD1 (5 bases). Germline CDR1 and CDR2: SQVTM and ANQGSEA. The CDR3 runs 16 residues. The V end lost 0 bases, the J end lost 1 base, and 15 bases lay between the germline ends. CDR3 nucleotides: TGCAGCGTTGAAGATCTGATACCGCAGGGCCAAGAGACCCAGTACTTC. Protein product: CSVEDLIPQGQETQYF.

This clone was picked up a small number of times. The chain joins TRBV6-6 to TRBJ1-3; D call uncertain. The CDR3 covers 13 residues. Germline V CDR1 and CDR2: MNHNY, SVGAGI (reference sequence). Trimming took off 2 bases at V and 2 bases at J, with 4 bases between the two ends. CDR3 bases: TGTGCCAGCAGTTACACTGCTGGAAACACCATATATTTT. Protein product: CASSYTAGNTIYF.

This clone was observed a single time. The chain couples TRBV5-4 to TRBJ2-7, with D perhaps matching TRBD1 or TRBD2 (5 bases each). Germline V gene sequence: CDR1 SGHNT, CDR2 YYREEE (reference sequence). Trimming took off 4 bases at V and 0 bases at J, with 17 bases between the two ends. This CDR3 comprises 16 residues. CDR3 amino acids: CASSPNGGRSSYEQYF. CDR3 in DNA: TGTGCCAGCAGCCCGAATGGGGGACGTAGCTCCTACGAGCAGTACTTC.